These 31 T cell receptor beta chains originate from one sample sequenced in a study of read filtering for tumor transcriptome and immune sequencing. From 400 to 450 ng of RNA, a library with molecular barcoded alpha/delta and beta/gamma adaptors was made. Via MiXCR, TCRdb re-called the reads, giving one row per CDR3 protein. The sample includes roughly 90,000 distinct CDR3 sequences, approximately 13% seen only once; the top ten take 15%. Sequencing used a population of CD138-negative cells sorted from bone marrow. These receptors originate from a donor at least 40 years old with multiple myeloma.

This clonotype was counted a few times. DNA of the CDR3: TGTGCCAGCAGTTACTCTCCTAGCGGCGCTTACGAGCAGTACTTC. It translates to CASSYSPSGAYEQYF. V gene TRBV6-5 combines with J gene TRBJ2-7; TRBD2 agrees at 7 bases. The CDR3 consists of 15 residues. Germline V lookup: CDR1 MNHEY, CDR2 SVGAGI. Trimming took 0 bases from V and 4 from J; bases not matched to a gene: 6.

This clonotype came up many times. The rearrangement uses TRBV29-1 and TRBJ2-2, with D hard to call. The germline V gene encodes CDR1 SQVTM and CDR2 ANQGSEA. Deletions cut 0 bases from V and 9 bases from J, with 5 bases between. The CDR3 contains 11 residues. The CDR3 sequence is CSVEDRRELFF. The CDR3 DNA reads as TGCAGCGTTGAAGATCGCAGGGAGCTGTTTTTT.

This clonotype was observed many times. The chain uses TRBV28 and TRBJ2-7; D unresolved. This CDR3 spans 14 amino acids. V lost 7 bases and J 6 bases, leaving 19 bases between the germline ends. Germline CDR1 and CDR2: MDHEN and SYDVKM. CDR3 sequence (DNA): TGTGCCAGCAAGTCGCCGGGTTCCAACGCCGAGCAGTACTTC. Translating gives CASKSPGSNAEQYF.

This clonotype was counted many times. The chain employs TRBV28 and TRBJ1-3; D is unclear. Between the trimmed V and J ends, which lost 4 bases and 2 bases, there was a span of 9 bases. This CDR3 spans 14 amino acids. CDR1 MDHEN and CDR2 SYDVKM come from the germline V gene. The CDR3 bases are TGTGCCAGCAGTTCCCCCCCCCCTGGAAACACCATATATTTT. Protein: CASSSPPPGNTIYF.

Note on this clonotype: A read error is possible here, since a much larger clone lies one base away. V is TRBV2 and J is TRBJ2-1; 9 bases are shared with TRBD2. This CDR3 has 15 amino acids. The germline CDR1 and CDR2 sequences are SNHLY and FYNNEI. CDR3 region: CASSFGGLANNGQFF. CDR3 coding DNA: TGTGCCAGCAGTTTTGGGGGACTAGCAAACAATGGGCAGTTCTTC.

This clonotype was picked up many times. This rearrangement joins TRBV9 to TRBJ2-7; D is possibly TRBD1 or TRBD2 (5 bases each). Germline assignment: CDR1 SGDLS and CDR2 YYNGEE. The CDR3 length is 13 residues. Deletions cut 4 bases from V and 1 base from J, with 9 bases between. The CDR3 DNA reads TGTGCCAGCAGCACGGGGCCTTCCTACGAGCAGTACTTC. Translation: CASSTGPSYEQYF.

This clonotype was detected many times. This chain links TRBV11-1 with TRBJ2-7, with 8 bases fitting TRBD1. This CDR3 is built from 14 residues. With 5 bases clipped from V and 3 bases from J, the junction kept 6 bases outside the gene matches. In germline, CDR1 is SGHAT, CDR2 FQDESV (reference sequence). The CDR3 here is CASSLWTGSYEQYF. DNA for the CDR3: TGTGCCAGCAGCCTTTGGACAGGGAGCTACGAGCAGTACTTC.

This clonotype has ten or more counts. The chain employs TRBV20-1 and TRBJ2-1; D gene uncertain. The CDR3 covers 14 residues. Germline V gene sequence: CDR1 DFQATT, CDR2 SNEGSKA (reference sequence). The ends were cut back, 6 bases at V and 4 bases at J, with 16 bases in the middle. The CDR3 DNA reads TGCAGTGCCCCCCACCATAGCCGGTACAATGAGCAGTTCTTC. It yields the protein CSAPHHSRYNEQFF.

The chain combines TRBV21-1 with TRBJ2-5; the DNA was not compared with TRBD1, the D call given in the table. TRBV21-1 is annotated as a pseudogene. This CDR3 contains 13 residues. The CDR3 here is CASSEDRGVTQYF. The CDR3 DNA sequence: TGTGCCAGCAGCGAGGACAGGGGTGTGACCCAGTACTTC.

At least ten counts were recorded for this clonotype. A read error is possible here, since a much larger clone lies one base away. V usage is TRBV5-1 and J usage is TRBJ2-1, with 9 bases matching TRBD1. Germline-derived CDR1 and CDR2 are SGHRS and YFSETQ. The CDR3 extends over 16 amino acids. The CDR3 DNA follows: TGCGCCAGCAGCCCCAAACAGGGGGCACCCTACAATGGGCAGTTCTTC. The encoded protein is CASSPKQGAPYNGQFF.

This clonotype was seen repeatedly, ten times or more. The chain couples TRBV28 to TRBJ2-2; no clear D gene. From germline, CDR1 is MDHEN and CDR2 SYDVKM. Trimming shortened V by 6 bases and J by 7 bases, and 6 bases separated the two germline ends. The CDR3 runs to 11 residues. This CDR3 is CASRDHGELFF. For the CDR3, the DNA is TGTGCCAGCAGGGATCACGGGGAGCTGTTTTTT. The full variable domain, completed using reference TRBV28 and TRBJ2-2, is DVKVTQSSRYLVKRTGEKVFLECVQDMDHENMFWYRQDPGLGLRLIYFSYDVKMKEKGDIPEGYSVSREKKERFSLILESASTNQTSMYLCASRDHGELFFGEGSRLTVL.

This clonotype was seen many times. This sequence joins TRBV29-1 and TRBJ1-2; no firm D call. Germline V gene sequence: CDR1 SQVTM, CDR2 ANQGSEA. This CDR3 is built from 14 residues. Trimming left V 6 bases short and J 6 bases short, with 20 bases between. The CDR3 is CSVPGYSERDGYTF. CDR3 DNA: TGCAGCGTGCCGGGATACTCTGAAAGAGATGGCTACACCTTC.

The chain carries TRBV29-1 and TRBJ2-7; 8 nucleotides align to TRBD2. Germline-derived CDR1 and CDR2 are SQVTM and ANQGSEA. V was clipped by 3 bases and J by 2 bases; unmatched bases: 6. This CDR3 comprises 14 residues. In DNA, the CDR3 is TGCAGCGTTGATTCGGCGGGAGGAGCCTACGAGCAGTACTTC. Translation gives CSVDSAGGAYEQYF.

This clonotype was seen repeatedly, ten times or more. As DNA, the CDR3 is TGTGCCAGCAGCCCCGTAGCGGGAGGACCAGATACGCAGTATTTT. Amino acids: CASSPVAGGPDTQYF. The gene calls are TRBV14 and TRBJ2-3; 10 nucleotides align to TRBD2. Losses at the gene ends were 4 bases for V and 4 bases for J; bases not matched to a gene: 5. The CDR3 is 15 amino acids. Germline CDR1 reads SGHDN; CDR2 reads FVKESK.

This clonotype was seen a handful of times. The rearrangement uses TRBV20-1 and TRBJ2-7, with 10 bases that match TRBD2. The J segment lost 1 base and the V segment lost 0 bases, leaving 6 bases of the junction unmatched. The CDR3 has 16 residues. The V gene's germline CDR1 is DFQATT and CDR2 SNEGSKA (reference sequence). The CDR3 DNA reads TGCAGTGCTAGAGACCCAAGGACTAGCGGATCCTACGAGCAGTACTTC. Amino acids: CSARDPRTSGSYEQYF.

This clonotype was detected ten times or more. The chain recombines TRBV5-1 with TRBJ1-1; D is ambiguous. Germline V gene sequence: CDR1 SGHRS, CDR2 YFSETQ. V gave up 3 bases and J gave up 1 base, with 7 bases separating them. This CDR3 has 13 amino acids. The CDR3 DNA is TGCGCCAGCAGCTCCCGGGGGAACACTGAAGCTTTCTTT. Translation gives CASSSRGNTEAFF. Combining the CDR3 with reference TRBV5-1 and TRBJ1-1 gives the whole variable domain KAGVTQTPRYLIKTRGQQVTLSCSPISGHRSVSWYQQTPGQGLQFLFEYFSETQRNKGNFPGRFSGRQFSNSRSEMNVSTLELGDSALYLCASSSRGNTEAFFGQGTRLTVV.

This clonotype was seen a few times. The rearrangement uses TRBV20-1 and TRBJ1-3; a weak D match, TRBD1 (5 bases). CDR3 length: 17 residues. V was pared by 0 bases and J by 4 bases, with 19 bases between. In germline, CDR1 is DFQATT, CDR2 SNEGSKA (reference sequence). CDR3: CSAREGWGIDSGNTIYF. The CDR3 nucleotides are TGCAGTGCTAGAGAGGGATGGGGGATCGATTCCGGAAACACCATATATTTT.

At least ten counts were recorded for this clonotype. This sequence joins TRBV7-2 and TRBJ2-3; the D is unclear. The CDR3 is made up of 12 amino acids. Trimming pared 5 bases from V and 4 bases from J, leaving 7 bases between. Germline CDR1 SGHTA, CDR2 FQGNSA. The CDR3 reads CASSRNPDTQYF. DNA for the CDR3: TGTGCCAGCAGCCGCAATCCAGATACGCAGTATTTT.

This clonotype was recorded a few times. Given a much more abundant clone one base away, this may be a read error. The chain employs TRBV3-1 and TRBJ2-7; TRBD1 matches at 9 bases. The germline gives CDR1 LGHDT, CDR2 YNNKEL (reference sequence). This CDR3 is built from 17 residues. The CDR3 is CASSQGPGQGGSYEQNF. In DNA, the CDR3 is TGTGCCAGCAGCCAAGGCCCGGGACAGGGTGGCAGCTACGAGCAGAACTTC.

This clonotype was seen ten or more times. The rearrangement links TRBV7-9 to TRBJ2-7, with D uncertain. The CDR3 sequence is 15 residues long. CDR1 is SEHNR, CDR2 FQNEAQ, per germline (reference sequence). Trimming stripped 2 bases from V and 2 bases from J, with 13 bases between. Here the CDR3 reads CASSLRRLGTYEQYF. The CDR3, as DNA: TGTGCCAGCAGCTTACGTAGGCTAGGGACCTACGAGCAGTACTTC. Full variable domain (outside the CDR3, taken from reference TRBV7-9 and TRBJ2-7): DTGVSQNPRHKITKRGQNVTFRCDPISEHNRLYWYRQTLGQGPEFLTYFQNEAQLEKSRLLSDRFSAERPKGSFSTLEIQRTEQGDSAMYLCASSLRRLGTYEQYFGPGTRLTVT.

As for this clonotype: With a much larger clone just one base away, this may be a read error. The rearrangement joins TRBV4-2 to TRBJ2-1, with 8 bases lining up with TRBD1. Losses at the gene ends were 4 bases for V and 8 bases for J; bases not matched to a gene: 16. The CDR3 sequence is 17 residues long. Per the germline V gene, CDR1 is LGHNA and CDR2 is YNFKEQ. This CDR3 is CASSLDYDRGWDDEQFF. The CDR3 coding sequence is TGTGCCAGCAGCCTAGATTACGACAGGGGATGGGACGATGAGCAGTTCTTC.

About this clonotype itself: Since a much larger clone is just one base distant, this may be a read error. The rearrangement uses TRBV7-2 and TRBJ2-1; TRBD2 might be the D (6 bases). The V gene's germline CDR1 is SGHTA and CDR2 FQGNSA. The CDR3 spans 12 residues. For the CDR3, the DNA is TGTGCCAGCAGCATAGCGGCGGCTGAGCAGTTCTTC. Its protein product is CASSIAAAEQFF.

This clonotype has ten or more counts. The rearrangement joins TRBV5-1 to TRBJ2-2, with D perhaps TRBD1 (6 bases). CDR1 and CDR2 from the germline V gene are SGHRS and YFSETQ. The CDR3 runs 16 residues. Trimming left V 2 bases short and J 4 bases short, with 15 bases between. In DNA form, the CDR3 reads TGCGCCAGCAGCTTACAGCAGGGGACGGGCACCGGGGAGCTGTTTTTT. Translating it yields CASSLQQGTGTGELFF.

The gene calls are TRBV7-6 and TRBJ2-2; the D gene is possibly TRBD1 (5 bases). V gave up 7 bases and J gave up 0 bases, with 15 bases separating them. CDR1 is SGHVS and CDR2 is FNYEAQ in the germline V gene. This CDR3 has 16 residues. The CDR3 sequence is CASTKIPGSNTGELFF. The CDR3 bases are TGTGCCAGCACTAAAATCCCAGGGTCGAACACCGGGGAGCTGTTTTTT.

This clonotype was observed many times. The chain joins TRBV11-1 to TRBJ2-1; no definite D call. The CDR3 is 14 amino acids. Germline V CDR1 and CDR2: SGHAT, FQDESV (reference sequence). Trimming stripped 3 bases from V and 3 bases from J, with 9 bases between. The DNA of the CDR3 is TGTGCCAGCAGCTTCCTGACCAACTACAATGAGCAGTTCTTC. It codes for CASSFLTNYNEQFF. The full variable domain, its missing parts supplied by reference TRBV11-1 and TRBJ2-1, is EAEVAQSPRYKITEKSQAVAFWCDPISGHATLYWYRQILGQGPELLVQFQDESVVDDSQLPKDRFSAERLKGVDSTLKIQPAELGDSAMYLCASSFLTNYNEQFFGPGTRLTVL.

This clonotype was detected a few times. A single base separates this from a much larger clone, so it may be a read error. The CDR3 reads CASSLRDTGTGEPFF. The CDR3 coding sequence is TGTGCCAGCAGCTTGCGGGACACTGGCACCGGGGAGCCGTTTTTT. The J gene is TRBJ2-2, the V gene TRBV11-3; D may match TRBD1 or TRBD2 (6 bases each). This CDR3 is 15 amino acids long. Germline V gives CDR1 SGHNT, CDR2 YENEEA. Complete variable domain (other parts from reference TRBV11-3 and TRBJ2-2): EAGVVQSPRYKIIEKKQPVAFWCNPISGHNTLYWYLQNLGQGPELLIRYENEEAVDDSQLPKDRFSAERLKGVDSTLKIQPAELGDSAVYLCASSLRDTGTGEPFFGEGSRLTVL.

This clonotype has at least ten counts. The DNA for the CDR3 is TGCAGTGCTAGCACTCCTTGGGGGTACAATGAGCAGTTCTTC. Its translation is CSASTPWGYNEQFF. The chain uses TRBV20-1 and TRBJ2-1, with D perhaps being TRBD1 or TRBD2 (5 bases each). In germline, CDR1 is DFQATT, CDR2 SNEGSKA (reference sequence). V dropped 3 bases and J dropped 4 bases, with 13 bases sitting between them. This CDR3 is built from 14 residues.

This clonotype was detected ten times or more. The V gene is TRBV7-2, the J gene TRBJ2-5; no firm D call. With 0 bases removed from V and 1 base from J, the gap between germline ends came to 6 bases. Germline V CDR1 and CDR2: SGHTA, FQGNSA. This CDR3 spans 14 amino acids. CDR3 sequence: CASSLALFQETQYF. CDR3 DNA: TGTGCCAGCAGCTTAGCCCTATTCCAAGAGACCCAGTACTTC.

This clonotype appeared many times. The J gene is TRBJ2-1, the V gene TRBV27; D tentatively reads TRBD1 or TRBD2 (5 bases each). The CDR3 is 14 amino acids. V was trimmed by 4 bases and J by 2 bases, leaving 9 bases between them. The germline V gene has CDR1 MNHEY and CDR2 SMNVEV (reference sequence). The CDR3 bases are TGTGCCAGCAGTTCAGGGAGCGCCTACAATGAGCAGTTCTTC. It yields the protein CASSSGSAYNEQFF.

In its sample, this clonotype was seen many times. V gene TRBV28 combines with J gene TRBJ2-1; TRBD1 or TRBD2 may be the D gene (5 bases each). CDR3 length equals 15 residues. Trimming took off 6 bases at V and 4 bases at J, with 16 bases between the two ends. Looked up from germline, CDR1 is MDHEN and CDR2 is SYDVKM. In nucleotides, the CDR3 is TGTGCCAGCAGAGGATCCGGGACCCTGTACAATGAGCAGTTCTTC. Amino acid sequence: CASRGSGTLYNEQFF. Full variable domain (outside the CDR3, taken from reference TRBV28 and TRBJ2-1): DVKVTQSSRYLVKRTGEKVFLECVQDMDHENMFWYRQDPGLGLRLIYFSYDVKMKEKGDIPEGYSVSREKKERFSLILESASTNQTSMYLCASRGSGTLYNEQFFGPGTRLTVL.

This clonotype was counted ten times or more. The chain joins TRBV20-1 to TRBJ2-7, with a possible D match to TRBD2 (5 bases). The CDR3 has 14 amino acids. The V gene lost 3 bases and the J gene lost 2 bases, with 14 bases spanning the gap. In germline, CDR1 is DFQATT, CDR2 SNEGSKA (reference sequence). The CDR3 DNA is TGCAGTGCTAGCCTAAGAGCGGCCCCCTACGAGCAGTACTTC. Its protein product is CSASLRAAPYEQYF.